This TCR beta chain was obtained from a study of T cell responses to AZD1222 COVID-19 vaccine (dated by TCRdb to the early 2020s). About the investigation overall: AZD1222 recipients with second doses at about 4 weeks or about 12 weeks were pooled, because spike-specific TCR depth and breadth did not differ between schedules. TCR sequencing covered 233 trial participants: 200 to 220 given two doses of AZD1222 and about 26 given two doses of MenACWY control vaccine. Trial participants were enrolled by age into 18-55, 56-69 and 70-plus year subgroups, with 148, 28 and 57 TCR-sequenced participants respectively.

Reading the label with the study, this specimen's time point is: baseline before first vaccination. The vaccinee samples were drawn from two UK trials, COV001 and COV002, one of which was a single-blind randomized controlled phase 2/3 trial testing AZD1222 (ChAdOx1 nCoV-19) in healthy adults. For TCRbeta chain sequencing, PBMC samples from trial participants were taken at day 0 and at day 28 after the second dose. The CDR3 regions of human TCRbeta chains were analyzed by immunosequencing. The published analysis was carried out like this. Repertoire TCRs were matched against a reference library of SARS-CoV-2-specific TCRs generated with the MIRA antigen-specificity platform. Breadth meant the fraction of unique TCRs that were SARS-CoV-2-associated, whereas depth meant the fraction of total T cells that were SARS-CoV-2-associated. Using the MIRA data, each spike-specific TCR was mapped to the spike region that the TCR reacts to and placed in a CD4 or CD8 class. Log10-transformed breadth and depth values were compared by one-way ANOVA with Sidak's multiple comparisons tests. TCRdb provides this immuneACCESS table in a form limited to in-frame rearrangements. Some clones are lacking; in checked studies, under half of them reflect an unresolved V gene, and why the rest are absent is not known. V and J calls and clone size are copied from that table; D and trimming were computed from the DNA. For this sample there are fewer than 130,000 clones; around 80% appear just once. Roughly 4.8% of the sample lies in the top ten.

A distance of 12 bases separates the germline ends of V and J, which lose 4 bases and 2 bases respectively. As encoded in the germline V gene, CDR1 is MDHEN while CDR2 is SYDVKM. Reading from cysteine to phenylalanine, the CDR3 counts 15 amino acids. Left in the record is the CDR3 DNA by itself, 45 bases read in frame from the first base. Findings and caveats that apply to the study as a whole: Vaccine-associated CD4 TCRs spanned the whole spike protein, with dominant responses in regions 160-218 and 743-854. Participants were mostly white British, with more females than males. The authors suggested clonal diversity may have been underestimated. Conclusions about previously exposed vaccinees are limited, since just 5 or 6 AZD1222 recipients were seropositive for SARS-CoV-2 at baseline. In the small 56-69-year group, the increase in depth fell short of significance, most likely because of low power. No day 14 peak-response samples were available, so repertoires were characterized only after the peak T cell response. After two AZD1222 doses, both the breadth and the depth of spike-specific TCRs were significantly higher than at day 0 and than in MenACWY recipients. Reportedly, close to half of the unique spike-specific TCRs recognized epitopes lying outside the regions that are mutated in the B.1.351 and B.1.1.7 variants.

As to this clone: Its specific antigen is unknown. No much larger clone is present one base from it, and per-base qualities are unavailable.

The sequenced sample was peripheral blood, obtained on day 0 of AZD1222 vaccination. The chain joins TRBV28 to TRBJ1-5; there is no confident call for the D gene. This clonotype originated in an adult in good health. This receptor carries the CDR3 CASSSAGAGNQPQHF. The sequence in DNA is TGTGCCAGCAGTTCGGCGGGCGCTGGCAATCAGCCCCAGCATTTT.